The sequence of this TCR beta chain was determined in a study of cytomegalovirus exposure and HLA in healthy donors. Study-level findings and limits: Cytomegalovirus association was assigned to about 150 TCR beta chains. Clusters of TCRs from the first cohort tended to co-occur in the 100 to 150 validation repertoires (as a later analysis found). Confirmation was obtained in vitro that a few CMV-associated chains are specific for CMV antigens.

About this clone itself: Its antigen is unknown.

Among the 120 subjects of the validation cohort, separate from the approximately 700-subject first cohort, were the donors. Trimming removed 5 bases from V and 6 bases from J; junction bases left unmatched: 13. The CDR3 contains 16 residues. From germline, CDR1 is SGHRS and CDR2 YFSETQ. Using immunoSEQ multiplex PCR, the repertoire was profiled, and TCRdb retains in-frame clones only, with some absent. Of a few hundred thousand clones in the sample, approximately 90% are singletons; the top ten hold 1% to 1.2%. The V call is TRBV5-1, the J call TRBJ2-1; 8 positions agree with TRBD2. The sequencing sample was made of PBMCs. This clonotype was sampled from a woman between 18 and 29 years old in good health and CMV-seronegative. The CDR3 DNA is TGCGCCAGCAGTTACCTTACTAGCGGAAAGAGCAATGAGCAGTTCTTC. Amino acids: CASSYLTSGKSNEQFF.